This TCR beta chain is drawn from a study of response to subunit inactivated influenza vaccine. Germline V gives CDR1 SGHAT, CDR2 FQNNGV. After removal of 6 bases from V and 6 bases from J, the junction contained 12 bases not matched to a gene. The CDR3 loop spans 15 amino acids. Findings and limits, study-wide: Each seasonal influenza vaccination recruits few new T cells, the authors suggested.

Concerning this clonotype: Its specificity is unknown.

TCRdb reanalysed the RT-PCR reads using MiXCR and keeps one entry per CDR3 protein. The sample has approximately 500,000 distinct CDR3 sequences, 12% to 15% seen once. This receptor was taken from a man over 45 who received an inactivated influenza vaccine. Sequenced here: PBMCs from blood, sampled about 13 days after vaccination. This chain joins TRBV11-2 and TRBJ1-2; TRBD1 matches 8 bases. The CDR3 is CASSHGQGPSNGYTF. In DNA form, the CDR3 reads TGTGCCAGCAGTCACGGACAGGGACCGTCGAATGGCTACACCTTC. The full variable domain, completed using reference TRBV11-2 and TRBJ1-2, is EAGVAQSPRYKIIEKRQSVAFWCNPISGHATLYWYQQILGQGPKLLIQFQNNGVVDDSQLPKDRFSAERLKGVDSTLKIQPAKLEDSAVYLCASSHGQGPSNGYTFGSGTRLTVV.